Listed below are T cell receptor beta chains from one sample, sequenced in a study of blood T cell repertoires in COVID-19. Sequencing was performed with immunoSEQ multiplex PCR; in TCRdb, only in-frame clones are kept and a portion is missing. Seen here are about 100,000 clones, roughly 90% observed once, and the top ten hold less than 2%. Sequences were obtained from peripheral blood. Receptors were obtained from a man in his 60s with acute or convalescent COVID-19. Each CDR3 is given with its conserved first and last residue. Each record gives: CDR3 DNA, CDR3 protein, D gene, CDR3 length, clone size, J gene, V gene. D genes are given only for firm matches. Expanded clones are given a class, and other clones once, few, many or no size at all.

CDR3nt: TGTGCCAGCAGCGTAGAGGTAGGGGCGGTCTACGAGCAGTACTTC
CDR3aa: CASSVEVGAVYEQYF
d_gene: -
len: 15
abundance: -
j_gene: TRBJ2-7
v_gene: TRBV9

CDR3nt: TGCGCCAGCAGTGAGTCTCAGGGGATGCTGAACACTGAAGCTTTCTTT
CDR3aa: CASSESQGMLNTEAFF
d_gene: -
len: 16
abundance: -
j_gene: TRBJ1-1
v_gene: TRBV10-1

CDR3nt: TGTGCCAGCAGTCAAAGACCCTTGGGGGGGCCTTTTAACACTGAAGCTTTCTTT
CDR3aa: CASSQRPLGGPFNTEAFF
d_gene: -
len: 18
abundance: few
j_gene: TRBJ1-1
v_gene: TRBV7-2

CDR3nt: TGTGCCAGCAGCCAAGATAGAAGCACAGATACGCAGTATTTT
CDR3aa: CASSQDRSTDTQYF
d_gene: -
len: 14
abundance: -
j_gene: TRBJ2-3
v_gene: TRBV4-2

CDR3nt: TGTGCCAGTAGTATAGATCCGTCCCAGGCCAAATCGAACACTGAAGCTTTCTTT
CDR3aa: CASSIDPSQAKSNTEAFF
d_gene: -
len: 18
abundance: -
j_gene: TRBJ1-1
v_gene: TRBV19

CDR3nt: TGTGCCAGCAGCACATGGACAGGGGGGGGGAACACTGAAGCTTTCTTT
CDR3aa: CASSTWTGGGNTEAFF
d_gene: TRBD1
len: 16
abundance: -
j_gene: TRBJ1-1
v_gene: TRBV11-2

CDR3nt: TGCGCCAGCCGGGGAACAGGGACCAATCAGCCCCAGCATTTT
CDR3aa: CASRGTGTNQPQHF
d_gene: -
len: 14
abundance: -
j_gene: TRBJ1-5
v_gene: TRBV10-2

CDR3nt: TGTGCCAGCAGCCAAGATCCCCTGGCGGGGACTGAAGCTTTCTTT
CDR3aa: CASSQDPLAGTEAFF
d_gene: -
len: 15
abundance: -
j_gene: TRBJ1-1
v_gene: TRBV3-1/TRBV3-2

CDR3nt: TGTGCCAGCAAATCATCTAGCGGCACAGATACGCAGTATTTT
CDR3aa: CASKSSSGTDTQYF
d_gene: -
len: 14
abundance: -
j_gene: TRBJ2-3
v_gene: TRBV2

CDR3nt: TGTGCCAGTGGAGATAGCGGGAGAAAGACCCAGTACTTC
CDR3aa: CASGDSGRKTQYF
d_gene: TRBD2
len: 13
abundance: -
j_gene: TRBJ2-5
v_gene: TRBV19

CDR3nt: TGTGCCAGCAGCTTAGCGTTGGGGGGCGGGGAGCTGTTTTTT
CDR3aa: CASSLALGGGELFF
d_gene: -
len: 14
abundance: -
j_gene: TRBJ2-2
v_gene: TRBV7-8

CDR3nt: TGTGTTATTAATCAGGGGTTCGCGGGTCAGCCCCAGCATTTT
CDR3aa: CVINQGFAGQPQHF
d_gene: -
len: 14
abundance: -
j_gene: TRBJ1-5
v_gene: TRBV27

CDR3nt: TGTGCCAGCAGCCAGAGACTAGCAGATACGCAGTATTTT
CDR3aa: CASSQRLADTQYF
d_gene: -
len: 13
abundance: -
j_gene: TRBJ2-3
v_gene: TRBV3-1/TRBV3-2

CDR3nt: TGCGCCAGCAGCCCGGAGGGGACAGGGACCTACGAGCAGTACTTC
CDR3aa: CASSPEGTGTYEQYF
d_gene: TRBD1
len: 15
abundance: -
j_gene: TRBJ2-7
v_gene: TRBV5-1

CDR3nt: TGTGCCAGCAGCGGACAGGGTCCTTGGACGCAGTATTTT
CDR3aa: CASSGQGPWTQYF
d_gene: TRBD1
len: 13
abundance: -
j_gene: TRBJ2-3
v_gene: TRBV2

CDR3nt: TGTGCCAGCAGGCGCACGAGCGGGAGGTCAGATACGCAGTATTTT
CDR3aa: CASRRTSGRSDTQYF
d_gene: TRBD2
len: 15
abundance: -
j_gene: TRBJ2-3
v_gene: TRBV28

CDR3nt: TGTGCCAGTATAGCTTCGGGGGGGACTGAAGCTTTCTTT
CDR3aa: CASIASGGTEAFF
d_gene: -
len: 13
abundance: -
j_gene: TRBJ1-1
v_gene: TRBV19

CDR3nt: TGCAGCGCCACTGGAGAGACCCAGTACTTC
CDR3aa: CSATGETQYF
d_gene: -
len: 10
abundance: -
j_gene: TRBJ2-5
v_gene: TRBV29-1

CDR3nt: TGTGCCAGCAGCAGCGAACTCTACGAGCAGTACTTC
CDR3aa: CASSSELYEQYF
d_gene: -
len: 12
abundance: -
j_gene: TRBJ2-7
v_gene: TRBV14

CDR3nt: TGTGCCAGCAGCAAGGCCGGGACTAGTGTCACAGATACGCAGTATTTT
CDR3aa: CASSKAGTSVTDTQYF
d_gene: -
len: 16
abundance: -
j_gene: TRBJ2-3
v_gene: TRBV21-1

CDR3nt: TGTGCCAGCAGCTTGGCGAACCAGTTAGGAGGTACCACTAGCACCGGGGAGCTGTTTTTT
CDR3aa: CASSLANQLGGTTSTGELFF
d_gene: -
len: 20
abundance: -
j_gene: TRBJ2-2
v_gene: TRBV7-6

CDR3nt: TGTGCCAGCAGTTTCGGGGACTTCCACGAGCAGTACTTC
CDR3aa: CASSFGDFHEQYF
d_gene: -
len: 13
abundance: -
j_gene: TRBJ2-7
v_gene: TRBV28

CDR3nt: TGTGCTAGTGGTCTGGGACAGGCAGATACGCAGTATTTT
CDR3aa: CASGLGQADTQYF
d_gene: TRBD1
len: 13
abundance: -
j_gene: TRBJ2-3
v_gene: TRBV12-5

CDR3nt: TGTGCCAGCTCACTCGACACCCCGGGACAGGGGGCGTTCGACTATGGCTACACCTTC
CDR3aa: CASSLDTPGQGAFDYGYTF
d_gene: TRBD1
len: 19
abundance: -
j_gene: TRBJ1-2
v_gene: TRBV18

CDR3nt: TGTGCCAGCAGCCTCCAACTAGCGGGCCAAGAGACCCAGTACTTC
CDR3aa: CASSLQLAGQETQYF
d_gene: TRBD2
len: 15
abundance: -
j_gene: TRBJ2-5
v_gene: TRBV7-8

CDR3nt: TGTGCCAGCAGCCCCCAGGGGCGGAATGAGCAGTTCTTC
CDR3aa: CASSPQGRNEQFF
d_gene: -
len: 13
abundance: once
j_gene: TRBJ2-1
v_gene: TRBV13

CDR3nt: TGTGCCAGCAGTGTGTGGACAGGGACAGAGACCCAGTACTTC
CDR3aa: CASSVWTGTETQYF
d_gene: TRBD1
len: 14
abundance: once
j_gene: TRBJ2-5
v_gene: TRBV2

CDR3nt: TGTGCCAGCAGCTTAACCGGGACAGGGAGGCAAAGCCTGTTTTTT
CDR3aa: CASSLTGTGRQSLFF
d_gene: TRBD1
len: 15
abundance: -
j_gene: TRBJ1-4
v_gene: TRBV7-2

CDR3nt: TGTGCCAGCAGCTTAGGGGACAGCACCTACGAGCAGTACTTC
CDR3aa: CASSLGDSTYEQYF
d_gene: TRBD1
len: 14
abundance: -
j_gene: TRBJ2-7
v_gene: TRBV7-9

CDR3nt: TGCGCCAGCAGGAGGTCATCAAGGGGCACCTACGAGCAGTACTTC
CDR3aa: CASRRSSRGTYEQYF
d_gene: -
len: 15
abundance: -
j_gene: TRBJ2-7
v_gene: TRBV5-1

CDR3nt: TGTGCCAGCAGTCTCCCTACCGGGACTAGCGTCTCCTACGAGCAGTACTTC
CDR3aa: CASSLPTGTSVSYEQYF
d_gene: TRBD2
len: 17
abundance: -
j_gene: TRBJ2-7
v_gene: TRBV28

CDR3nt: TGTGCCAGCAAAGTCGGAGGGGCCGCCTACGAGCAGTACTTC
CDR3aa: CASKVGGAAYEQYF
d_gene: -
len: 14
abundance: -
j_gene: TRBJ2-7
v_gene: TRBV6-6

CDR3nt: TGTGCCAGCAGCAAATCGTCGTCGCAGGGGGCCCGTACGCGAGAAAAACTGTTTTTT
CDR3aa: CASSKSSSQGARTREKLFF
d_gene: -
len: 19
abundance: -
j_gene: TRBJ1-4
v_gene: TRBV21-1

CDR3nt: TGTGCCTGGAGTGTACGGGGAGGGGCCCCTTCACCCCTCCACTTT
CDR3aa: CAWSVRGGAPSPLHF
d_gene: -
len: 15
abundance: -
j_gene: TRBJ1-6
v_gene: TRBV30

CDR3nt: TGTGCCAGCAGCTTGGGACTAGCGGGAGCAGATACGCAGTATTTT
CDR3aa: CASSLGLAGADTQYF
d_gene: TRBD2
len: 15
abundance: once
j_gene: TRBJ2-3
v_gene: TRBV7-3

CDR3nt: TGTGCCAGCAGCTGGACAGGGTATGGCACTGAAGCTTTCTTT
CDR3aa: CASSWTGYGTEAFF
d_gene: TRBD1
len: 14
abundance: -
j_gene: TRBJ1-1
v_gene: TRBV11-2

CDR3nt: TGTGCCAGCAGCTTAGCAGGGATTGGGACTGAAGCTTTCTTT
CDR3aa: CASSLAGIGTEAFF
d_gene: -
len: 14
abundance: -
j_gene: TRBJ1-1
v_gene: TRBV11-3

CDR3nt: TGTGCCACCAGGACAGGGTCGATCACCGGGGAGCTGTTTTTT
CDR3aa: CATRTGSITGELFF
d_gene: TRBD1
len: 14
abundance: -
j_gene: TRBJ2-2
v_gene: TRBV2

CDR3nt: TGCGCCAGCAGCTCGGGACTAGCAGTTTACGAGCAGTACTTC
CDR3aa: CASSSGLAVYEQYF
d_gene: TRBD2
len: 14
abundance: -
j_gene: TRBJ2-7
v_gene: TRBV5-1

CDR3nt: TGTGCCAGCAGCGTGGCTAGCACAGATACGCAGTATTTT
CDR3aa: CASSVASTDTQYF
d_gene: -
len: 13
abundance: -
j_gene: TRBJ2-3
v_gene: TRBV9

CDR3nt: TGCGCCAGCAGCCGACTGCCGGGACTACAAGAGACCCAGTACTTC
CDR3aa: CASSRLPGLQETQYF
d_gene: TRBD2
len: 15
abundance: few
j_gene: TRBJ2-5
v_gene: TRBV5-1

CDR3nt: TGTGCCAGCAGCCCGGGAGGACAGGGAAGGGGACAGCCCCAGCATTTT
CDR3aa: CASSPGGQGRGQPQHF
d_gene: TRBD1
len: 16
abundance: -
j_gene: TRBJ1-5
v_gene: TRBV5-5

CDR3nt: TGTGCCAGCAGCACGGGACAGGGGGCGAGTGAGCAGTTCTTC
CDR3aa: CASSTGQGASEQFF
d_gene: TRBD1
len: 14
abundance: few
j_gene: TRBJ2-1
v_gene: TRBV6-5

CDR3nt: TGTGCCAGCAGTTTCTGGGGGGGGAAAGGCTACACCTTC
CDR3aa: CASSFWGGKGYTF
d_gene: -
len: 13
abundance: -
j_gene: TRBJ1-2
v_gene: TRBV12-3/TRBV12-4

CDR3nt: TGCGCCAGCAGCTTGGGGGATGGAGGGACGGGCTATGGCTACACCTTC
CDR3aa: CASSLGDGGTGYGYTF
d_gene: -
len: 16
abundance: -
j_gene: TRBJ1-2
v_gene: TRBV5-1

CDR3nt: TGTGCCAGCAGCGCATTCCCGACAGACCTCTCTGGAAACACCATATATTTT
CDR3aa: CASSAFPTDLSGNTIYF
d_gene: -
len: 17
abundance: -
j_gene: TRBJ1-3
v_gene: TRBV9

CDR3nt: TGTGCCAGCACCCGACAGGGGGGCTCCTACGAGCAGTACTTC
CDR3aa: CASTRQGGSYEQYF
d_gene: TRBD1
len: 14
abundance: -
j_gene: TRBJ2-7
v_gene: TRBV27

CDR3nt: TGTGCCAGCCTTCGAGTTTCAAGCTCCTACGAGCAGTACTTC
CDR3aa: CASLRVSSSYEQYF
d_gene: -
len: 14
abundance: few
j_gene: TRBJ2-7
v_gene: TRBV2

CDR3nt: TGCGCCAGCAGCTTGGCAGGGGGAATGAACACTGAAGCTTTCTTT
CDR3aa: CASSLAGGMNTEAFF
d_gene: TRBD1
len: 15
abundance: -
j_gene: TRBJ1-1
v_gene: TRBV5-1

CDR3nt: TGTGCCAGCACTCCCTCCGGGGGGAGCTCTGGAAACACCATATATTTT
CDR3aa: CASTPSGGSSGNTIYF
d_gene: -
len: 16
abundance: -
j_gene: TRBJ1-3
v_gene: TRBV28

CDR3nt: TGCAGCGTAGGACAGGGGGGGACTGAAGCTTTCTTT
CDR3aa: CSVGQGGTEAFF
d_gene: TRBD1
len: 12
abundance: -
j_gene: TRBJ1-1
v_gene: TRBV29-1